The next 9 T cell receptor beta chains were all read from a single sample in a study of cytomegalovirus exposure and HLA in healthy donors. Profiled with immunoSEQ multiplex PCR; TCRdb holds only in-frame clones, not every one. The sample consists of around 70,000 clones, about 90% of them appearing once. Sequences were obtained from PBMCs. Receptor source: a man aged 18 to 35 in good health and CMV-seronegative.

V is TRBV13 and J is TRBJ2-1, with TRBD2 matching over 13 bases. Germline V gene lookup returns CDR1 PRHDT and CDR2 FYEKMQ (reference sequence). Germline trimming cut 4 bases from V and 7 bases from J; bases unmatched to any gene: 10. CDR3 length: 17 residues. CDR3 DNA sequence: TGTGCCAGCAGCTCACGACTAGCGGGAGGAGATAAAAATGAGCAGTTCTTC. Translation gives CASSSRLAGGDKNEQFF.

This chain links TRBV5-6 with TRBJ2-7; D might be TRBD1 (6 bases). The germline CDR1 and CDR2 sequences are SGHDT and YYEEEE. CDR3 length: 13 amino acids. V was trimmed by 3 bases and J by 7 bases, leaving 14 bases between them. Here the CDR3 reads CASSYPQGGEQYF. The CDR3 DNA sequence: TGTGCCAGCAGCTACCCACAGGGCGGAGAGCAGTACTTC.

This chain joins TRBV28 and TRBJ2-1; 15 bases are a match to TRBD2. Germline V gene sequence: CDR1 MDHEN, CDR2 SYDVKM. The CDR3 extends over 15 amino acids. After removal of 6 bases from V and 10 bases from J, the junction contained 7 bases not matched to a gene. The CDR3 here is CASRRGLAGGTEQFF. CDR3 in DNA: TGTGCCAGCAGGCGGGGACTAGCGGGGGGCACCGAGCAGTTCTTC.

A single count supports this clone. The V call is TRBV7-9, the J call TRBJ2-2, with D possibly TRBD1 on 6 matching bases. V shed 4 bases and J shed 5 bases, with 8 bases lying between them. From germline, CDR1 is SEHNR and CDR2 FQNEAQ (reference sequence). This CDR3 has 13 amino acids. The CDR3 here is CASSSTGTGELFF. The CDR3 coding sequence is TGTGCCAGCAGCTCCACAGGGACCGGGGAGCTGTTTTTT.

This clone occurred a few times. CDR3 DNA: TGCAGCGCCCCGGGACAGAGGAGGGGTGAGCAGTTCTTC. Translating it yields CSAPGQRRGEQFF. The gene calls are TRBV29-1 and TRBJ2-1; D perhaps matches TRBD1 (7 bases). V was clipped by 7 bases and J by 9 bases, with 19 bases between them. The CDR3 runs to 13 residues. Germline values: CDR1 SQVTM, CDR2 ANQGSEA.

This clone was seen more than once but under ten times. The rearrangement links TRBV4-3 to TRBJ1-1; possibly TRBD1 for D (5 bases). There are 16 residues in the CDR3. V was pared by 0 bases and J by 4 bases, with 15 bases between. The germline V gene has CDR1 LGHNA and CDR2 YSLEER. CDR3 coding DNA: TGCGCCAGCAGCCAAGATGTTCCGGGGGGGGGCACTGAAGCTTTCTTT. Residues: CASSQDVPGGGTEAFF.

CDR3 DNA: TGTGCCAGTATGGGGGCGGGGACAGATGACTATGGCTACACCTTC. Protein: CASMGAGTDDYGYTF. The J gene is TRBJ1-2, the V gene TRBV19; 7 positions match TRBD1. The CDR3 consists of 15 residues. The J segment lost 3 bases and the V segment lost 7 bases, leaving 11 bases of the junction unmatched. The germline V gene has CDR1 LNHDA and CDR2 SQIVND (reference sequence).

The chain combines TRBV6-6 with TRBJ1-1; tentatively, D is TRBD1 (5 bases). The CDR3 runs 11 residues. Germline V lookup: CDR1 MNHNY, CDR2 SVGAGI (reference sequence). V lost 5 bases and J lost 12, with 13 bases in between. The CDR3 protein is CASSQRGSSFF. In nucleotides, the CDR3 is TGTGCCAGCAGTCAGCGGGGCTCCTCTTTCTTT.

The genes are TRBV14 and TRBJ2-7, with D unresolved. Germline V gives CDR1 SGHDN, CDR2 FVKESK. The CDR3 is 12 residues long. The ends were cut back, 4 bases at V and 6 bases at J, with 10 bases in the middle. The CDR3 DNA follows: TGTGCCAGCAGCCCCTCGGGTCTCGAGCAGTACTTC. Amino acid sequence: CASSPSGLEQYF.